This T cell receptor (beta chain) was obtained from a study of identical twins. Overall study results and limits: It was cross-sectional statistical analysis, not following the same donors, that the conclusions relied on. Out-of-frame alpha sequences that twins shared showed excess low generation probability.

Template switching created a universal primer site, and the cDNA included unique molecular identifiers. TCRdb processed the 5' RACE reads anew with MiXCR; each CDR3 protein has one entry. This table has a few hundred thousand distinct CDR3 sequences, less than 20% appearing once. Healthy Caucasians alone served as donors. With 0 bases removed from V and 7 bases from J, the gap between germline ends came to 18 bases. The CDR3 length is 16 residues. Per the germline V gene, CDR1 is MGHRA and CDR2 is YSYEKL. As for this clonotype: What it binds is unknown.

What was sequenced was naive T cells sorted from blood. This rearrangement joins TRBV4-1 to TRBJ1-2; possible D gene TRBD1, 5 bases. The origin of this receptor is a man aged 50 to 60 in good health. CDR3 coding DNA: TGCGCCAGCAGCCAAGAGGGGCCCGGTATTAAGCCTGGCTACACCTTC. Its translation is CASSQEGPGIKPGYTF.